A selection of T cell receptor beta chains follows, all from one sample in a study of blood T cell repertoires in COVID-19. The table came from immunoSEQ multiplex PCR; TCRdb's copy has only in-frame clones and leaves some out. The sample lists 30,000 to 50,000 clones; roughly 78% were seen once. The sequencing input was peripheral blood. Source of these receptors: a man older than 75 with active or convalescent COVID-19. The CDR3 runs from the conserved cysteine through the conserved F or W. The D gene is left open where the match is weak. Only some rows state a clone size, as once, few, many or a class for expanded clones.

abundance	j_gene	d_gene	v_gene	CDR3nt	CDR3aa
.	TRBJ2-3	TRBD2	TRBV2	TGTGCCAGCAGTGACGGAGCGGGATTTAGCACAGATACGCAGTATTTT	CASSDGAGFSTDTQYF
once	TRBJ1-6	TRBD1	TRBV11-2	TGTGCCAGCAGCTTAGACGCCCTACAGGGGGAAGTTAATTCACCCCTCCACTTT	CASSLDALQGEVNSPLHF
.	TRBJ2-5	.	TRBV9	TGTGCCAGCAGCGCCTCGGGGGTGCAAGAGACCCAGTACTTC	CASSASGVQETQYF
.	TRBJ2-2	.	TRBV7-3	TGTGCCAGCAGCCCAGGGGCCGGGGAGCTGTTTTTT	CASSPGAGELFF
.	TRBJ2-2	TRBD1	TRBV6-5	TGTGCCAGCAGTTACCTCGACAGGGTTGACACCGGGGAGCTGTTTTTT	CASSYLDRVDTGELFF
.	TRBJ1-5	.	TRBV13	TGTGCCAGCAGCTTAGGTTTGGGACAAAGCAATCAGCCCCAGCATTTT	CASSLGLGQSNQPQHF
.	TRBJ2-6	TRBD1	TRBV27	TGTGCCAGCAGCTTTCGGACAGGGAGCCCTCTCTCTGGGGCCAACGTCCTGACTTTC	CASSFRTGSPLSGANVLTF
few	TRBJ1-5	TRBD1	TRBV19	TGTGCCAGTAGTATTTCCGGACAGGGGTTCGGCAATCAGCCCCAGCATTTT	CASSISGQGFGNQPQHF
.	TRBJ2-5	TRBD2	TRBV30	TGTGCCTGGACCAAGCGGGAGGGCCAAGAGACCCAGTACTTC	CAWTKREGQETQYF
.	TRBJ1-6	.	TRBV28	TGTGCCAGCAGTTTAGAAGGGAGCTCACCCCTCCACTTT	CASSLEGSSPLHF
.	TRBJ2-1	.	TRBV5-1	TGCGCCAGCAATGGCGGGTTAACCTACAATGAGCAGTTCTTC	CASNGGLTYNEQFF
once	TRBJ2-7	TRBD1	TRBV28	TGTGCCAGCAGCACCTTAGGGCAGGGGGCAGGCTACGAGCAGTACTTC	CASSTLGQGAGYEQYF